Listed here are 12 T cell receptor beta chains from one sample, sequenced in a study of T cell repertoires in cytomegalovirus infection. For these receptors, no antigen is known. TCRdb independently ran MiXCR on the reads; one entry per CDR3 protein. The repertoire includes around 800,000 distinct CDR3 sequences, 32% of them detected once, and roughly an eighth sits in the top ten. The sample in question was cultured CD8+ T cells from PBMCs, obtained from culture after CMV antigen stimulation. Source of these receptors: a human donor in good health (CMV status not recorded). Some clones in this sample may be carry-over from other donors' samples.

This clonotype was seen only a few times. V and J are TRBV2 and TRBJ2-2; D is unclear. Trimming took off 2 bases at V and 10 bases at J, with 8 bases between the two ends. Per germline, CDR1 SNHLY and CDR2 FYNNEI. The CDR3 is made up of 12 amino acids. This CDR3 is CASSELPKELFF. DNA for the CDR3: TGTGCCAGCAGTGAATTACCGAAGGAGCTGTTTTTT. The variable domain in full, completed from reference TRBV2 and TRBJ2-2, reads EPEVTQTPSHQVTQMGQEVILRCVPISNHLYFYWYRQILGQKVEFLVSFYNNEISEKSEIFDDQFSVERPDGSNFTLKIRSTKLEDSAMYFCASSELPKELFFGEGSRLTVL.

The V and J genes are TRBV27 and TRBJ1-1; D perhaps matches TRBD1 (6 bases). V was pared by 2 bases and J by 5 bases, with 18 bases between. The CDR3 is made up of 16 amino acids. In germline, CDR1 is MNHEY, CDR2 SMNVEV (reference sequence). CDR3 sequence: CASSLPLGGAGTEAFF. DNA for the CDR3: TGTGCCAGCAGTTTACCCCTCGGGGGGGCGGGGACTGAAGCTTTCTTT.

This clonotype was observed at least ten times. The V gene is TRBV7-2, the J gene TRBJ2-1; 10 nucleotides line up with TRBD2. The CDR3 is 18 amino acids. Germline CDR1 and CDR2: SGHTA and FQGNSA. Losses at the gene ends were 5 bases for V and 3 bases for J; bases not matched to a gene: 13. CDR3 nucleotide sequence: TGTGCCAGCAGCCCACACCCCTCGACTAGCGGGCTCTACAATGAGCAGTTCTTC. Encoded protein: CASSPHPSTSGLYNEQFF.

This clonotype came up a few times. A much bigger clone sits one base away, suggesting this may be a read error. The chain carries TRBV7-9 and TRBJ2-5; 7 nucleotides align to TRBD1. This CDR3 region has 14 residues. CDR1 SEHNR and CDR2 FQNEAQ come from the germline V gene (reference sequence). V trimming: 5 bases; J trimming: 2 bases; junction bases outside the gene matches: 5. The CDR3 region has the DNA TGTGCCAGCAGCGCTCCGGGACAGCAAGAGACCCAGTACTTC. Translation gives CASSAPGQQETQYF.

As for this clonotype: With a much larger clone just one base away, this may be a read error. The V call is TRBV7-2, the J call TRBJ2-3, with D tentatively TRBD2 (7 bases). CDR3 length: 14 residues. The germline V gene encodes CDR1 SGHTA and CDR2 FQGNSA. CDR3 amino acids: CVSRGSAGTDTQYF. CDR3 DNA: TGTGTCAGCAGGGGATCAGCGGGGACAGATACGCAGTATTTT.

The V and J genes are TRBV7-6 and TRBJ1-1; 7 bases are a match to TRBD1. The CDR3 extends over 13 amino acids. From germline, CDR1 is SGHVS and CDR2 FNYEAQ. V trimming: 5 bases; J trimming: 7 bases; junction bases outside the gene matches: 7. The CDR3 DNA follows: TGTGCCAGCAGCACGGAGGGGGCCCTTGAAGCTTTCTTT. Translation: CASSTEGALEAFF.

The table lists this clonotype with a few counts. V and J are TRBV18 and TRBJ2-2; D remains unclear. V was cut by 6 bases and J by 0 bases, with 17 bases left in between. This CDR3 has 17 amino acids. Germline CDR1 reads KGHSH; CDR2 reads LQKENI. The CDR3 DNA follows: TGTGCCAGCTCGCGAAATGGCCTGGGGTCGAACACCGGGGAGCTGTTTTTT. It specifies CASSRNGLGSNTGELFF.

This clonotype was seen many times. The rearrangement links TRBV12-3 or TRBV12-4 to TRBJ2-1, with TRBD2 as a possible D gene (5 bases). The CDR3 runs 16 residues. Trimming cost V 6 bases and J 0 bases, with 15 bases left between them. CDR3 nucleotide sequence: TGTGCCAGCAGCCCCCACCGGGGAAGCTCCTACAATGAGCAGTTCTTC. Translated: CASSPHRGSSYNEQFF.

A few counts support this clonotype. The CDR3 DNA follows: TGTGCCAGCAGCCAGACGACAGGAGTTCTCCAAGAGACCCAGTACTTC. Its translation: CASSQTTGVLQETQYF. The V gene is TRBV7-8, the J gene TRBJ2-5; D is perhaps TRBD1 (6 bases). Trimming took off 5 bases at V and 1 base at J, with 17 bases between the two ends. CDR1 and CDR2 from the germline V gene are SGHVS and FQNEAQ. The CDR3 contains 16 residues.

This clonotype has a single count. The chain links TRBV7-9 to TRBJ1-1; D is possibly TRBD1 (5 bases). The germline V gene encodes CDR1 SEHNR and CDR2 FQNEAQ (reference sequence). This CDR3 has 14 amino acids. The CDR3 DNA is TGTGTCGGGGCCGGAGGGGACCCGAACACTGAAGCTTTCTTT. Its translation is CVGAGGDPNTEAFF.

This clonotype was observed a handful of times. This chain joins TRBV7-9 and TRBJ1-5, with 7 positions matching TRBD1. Germline V CDR1 and CDR2: SEHNR, FQNEAQ (reference sequence). The CDR3 runs 17 residues. Trimming took 1 base from V and 1 from J; bases not matched to a gene: 7. Here the CDR3 reads CASSLGLTGKSNQPQHF. CDR3 DNA: TGTGCCAGCAGCTTAGGACTGACAGGGAAGAGCAATCAGCCCCAGCATTTT.

The chain recombines TRBV5-1 with TRBJ1-2, with 10 positions matching TRBD1. The CDR3 contains 16 residues. Germline V gives CDR1 SGHRS, CDR2 YFSETQ. With V trimmed by 0 bases and J by 2 bases, 4 bases remained unmatched. Here the CDR3 DNA reads TGCGCCAGCAGCTTGGTCCGGACAGGGGGGAACTATGGCTACACCTTC. Translated, it gives CASSLVRTGGNYGYTF. Drawing the rest from reference TRBV5-1 and TRBJ1-2, the complete variable domain is KAGVTQTPRYLIKTRGQQVTLSCSPISGHRSVSWYQQTPGQGLQFLFEYFSETQRNKGNFPGRFSGRQFSNSRSEMNVSTLELGDSALYLCASSLVRTGGNYGYTFGSGTRLTVV.